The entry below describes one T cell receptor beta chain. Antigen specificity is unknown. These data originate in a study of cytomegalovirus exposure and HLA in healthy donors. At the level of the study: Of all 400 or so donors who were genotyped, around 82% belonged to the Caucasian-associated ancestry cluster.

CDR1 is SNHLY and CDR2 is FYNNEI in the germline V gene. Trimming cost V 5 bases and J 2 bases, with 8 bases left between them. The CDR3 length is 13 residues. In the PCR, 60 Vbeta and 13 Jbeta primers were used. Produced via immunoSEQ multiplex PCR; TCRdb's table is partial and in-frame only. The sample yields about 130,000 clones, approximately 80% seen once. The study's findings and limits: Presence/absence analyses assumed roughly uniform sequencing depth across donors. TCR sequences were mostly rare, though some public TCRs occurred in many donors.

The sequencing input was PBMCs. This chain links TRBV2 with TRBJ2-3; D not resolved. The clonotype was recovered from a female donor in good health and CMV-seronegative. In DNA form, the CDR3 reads TGTGCCAGCAGTCCCCCTAACACAGATACGCAGTATTTT. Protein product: CASSPPNTDTQYF.